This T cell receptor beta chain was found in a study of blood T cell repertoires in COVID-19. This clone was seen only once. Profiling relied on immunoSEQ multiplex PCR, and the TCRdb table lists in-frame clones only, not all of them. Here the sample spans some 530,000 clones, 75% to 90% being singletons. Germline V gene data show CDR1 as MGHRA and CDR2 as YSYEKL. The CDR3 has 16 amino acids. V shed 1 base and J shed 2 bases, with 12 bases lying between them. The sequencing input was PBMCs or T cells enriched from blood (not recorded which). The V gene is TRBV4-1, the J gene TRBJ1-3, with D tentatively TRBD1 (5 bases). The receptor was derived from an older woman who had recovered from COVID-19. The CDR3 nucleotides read TGCGCCAGCAGCCAAGTGGGGCGGGAAACTGGAAACACCATATATTTT. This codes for CASSQVGRETGNTIYF.